These 17 T cell receptor beta chains came from one sample sequenced in a study of CD8+ T cells in alopecia areata. Extracted RNA was reverse transcribed into cDNA, the sequencing template. Measured with immunoSEQ multiplex PCR; TCRdb has only the in-frame clones, and not every one. The sample includes some 150,000 clones, under 60% seen only once; the top ten take approximately 19%. Sequenced material: CD8+ T cells sorted from blood, taken at week 0. These receptors all come from a human donor with alopecia areata.

The rearrangement links TRBV9 to TRBJ2-3, with TRBD1 as a possible D gene (6 bases). Trimming shortened V by 4 bases and J by 4 bases, and 7 bases separated the two germline ends. Germline CDR1 is SGDLS and CDR2 is YYNGEE. The CDR3 spans 12 residues. CDR3 residues: CASSPGADTQYF. The CDR3 DNA is TGTGCCAGCAGCCCAGGGGCAGATACGCAGTATTTT.

In this sample, this clone turned up a few times. CDR3: CASSAGGAGNQPQHF. The CDR3 nucleotides read TGTGCCAGCAGCGCTGGGGGGGCAGGGAACCAGCCCCAGCATTTT. The genes are TRBV9 and TRBJ1-5; D might be TRBD1 (6 bases). The V gene lost 3 bases and the J gene lost 7 bases, with 17 bases spanning the gap. Germline-derived CDR1 and CDR2 are SGDLS and YYNGEE. CDR3 size: 15 residues.

This chain links TRBV5-1 with TRBJ2-1; no definite D call. The CDR3 runs to 15 residues. V dropped 4 bases and J dropped 5 bases, with 16 bases sitting between them. Per the germline V gene, CDR1 is SGHRS and CDR2 is YFSETQ. The CDR3, as DNA: TGCGCCAGCAGCGTCGTACTGGCATCCGACAATGAGCAGTTCTTC. Translation: CASSVVLASDNEQFF.

This clone turned up a few times. This sequence joins TRBV4-1 and TRBJ1-1; D is unclear. The CDR3 has 18 residues. Germline V gene lookup returns CDR1 MGHRA and CDR2 YSYEKL. Trimming stripped 1 base from V and 0 bases from J, with 18 bases between. The DNA of the CDR3 is TGCGCCAGCAGCCAAGGCCCCGGGATTTGGTTAATGAACACTGAAGCTTTCTTT. Amino acid sequence: CASSQGPGIWLMNTEAFF.

This clone was counted a single time. V and J are TRBV15 and TRBJ1-6, with D unclear. V lost 5 bases, J lost 7 bases, and 9 bases lay in between. Germline CDR1 and CDR2: LNHNV and YYDKDF (reference sequence). CDR3 length: 13 residues. CDR3 residues: CATSGIGNSPLHF. The CDR3 nucleotides are TGTGCCACCAGCGGCATCGGGAATTCACCCCTCCACTTT.

The chain carries TRBV29-1 and TRBJ2-3; unclear D gene. The V gene's germline CDR1 is SQVTM and CDR2 ANQGSEA. Trimming left V 6 bases short and J 5 bases short, with 9 bases between. The CDR3 is 11 amino acids. The CDR3 protein is CSVIPGDTQYF. CDR3 nucleotides: TGCAGCGTCATACCGGGAGATACGCAGTATTTT.

This clone was seen more than once but under ten times. This chain links TRBV29-1 with TRBJ2-7, with D unclear. This CDR3 region has 12 residues. In germline, CDR1 is SQVTM, CDR2 ANQGSEA. The ends were cut back, 4 bases at V and 0 bases at J, with 7 bases in the middle. The CDR3 bases are TGCAGCGTTGGACCGAGCTCCTACGAGCAGTACTTC. It is translated as CSVGPSSYEQYF.

This rearrangement joins TRBV6-5 to TRBJ2-3; 7 bases agree with TRBD2. V was pared by 0 bases and J by 0 bases, with 3 bases of the junction left unmatched. Germline V CDR1 and CDR2: MNHEY, SVGAGI. The length of the CDR3 is 16 residues. The DNA for the CDR3 is TGTGCCAGCAGTTACTCGGGGGGGGACAGCACAGATACGCAGTATTTT. It is translated as CASSYSGGDSTDTQYF.

The chain carries TRBV9 and TRBJ2-7, with D maybe TRBD1 (6 bases). The CDR3 length is 13 residues. Germline-derived CDR1 and CDR2 are SGDLS and YYNGEE. V lost 4 bases and J 1 base, leaving 9 bases between the germline ends. DNA of the CDR3: TGTGCCAGCAGCCCACAGGGATCCTACGAGCAGTACTTC. Protein product: CASSPQGSYEQYF.

The chain is built from TRBV29-1 and TRBJ1-1; unclear D gene. CDR3 length: 10 residues. V lost 4 bases and J 8 bases, leaving 8 bases between the germline ends. The germline V gene encodes CDR1 SQVTM and CDR2 ANQGSEA. CDR3 in amino acids: CSVVGGEAFF. The CDR3 nucleotides are TGCAGCGTTGTAGGCGGGGAAGCTTTCTTT.

This rearrangement joins TRBV30 to TRBJ2-3, with TRBD1 as a possible D gene (5 bases). V was pared by 5 bases and J by 1 base, with 13 bases between. Per the germline V gene, CDR1 is GTSNPN and CDR2 is SVGIG (reference sequence). The CDR3 is made up of 14 amino acids. CDR3 sequence: CAWVPVGRTDTQYF. For the CDR3, the DNA is TGTGCCTGGGTGCCTGTGGGGCGCACAGATACGCAGTATTTT.

In its sample, this clone was seen a few times. The chain joins TRBV2 to TRBJ1-1; D might be TRBD1 (5 bases). The CDR3 covers 11 residues. V lost 8 bases and J lost 3, with 7 bases in between. The germline gives CDR1 SNHLY, CDR2 FYNNEI. CDR3 sequence (DNA): TGTGCCAGCTTCAGGGACACTGAAGCTTTCTTT. Its translation: CASFRDTEAFF.

This clone was seen a handful of times. The V and J genes are TRBV29-1 and TRBJ2-3, with D perhaps given as TRBD1 or TRBD2 (5 bases each). This CDR3 has 13 residues. Trimming cost V 4 bases and J 5 bases, with 13 bases left between them. The V gene's germline CDR1 is SQVTM and CDR2 ANQGSEA. DNA of the CDR3: TGCAGCGTTGTCGTCACAGGAGGAGATACGCAGTATTTT. Translated: CSVVVTGGDTQYF.

The rearrangement links TRBV5-1 to TRBJ2-1; possible D gene TRBD2, 7 bases. Germline loops: CDR1 SGHRS, CDR2 YFSETQ. The CDR3 is 16 amino acids. The V end was cut by 0 bases, the J end by 5 bases, with 15 bases between. CDR3 region: CASSLGGGGRNNEQFF. CDR3 DNA sequence: TGCGCCAGCAGCTTGGGTGGCGGGGGCCGTAACAATGAGCAGTTCTTC.

This chain links TRBV6-5 with TRBJ2-1, with 7 bases fitting TRBD2. Germline V gene sequence: CDR1 MNHEY, CDR2 SVGAGI. The J segment lost 0 bases and the V segment lost 6 bases, leaving 5 bases of the junction unmatched. This CDR3 is built from 15 residues. CDR3 bases: TGTGCCAGCAGCCTAGCGGAGAGCTCCTACAATGAGCAGTTCTTC. This codes for CASSLAESSYNEQFF.

This clone was picked up a small number of times. V gene TRBV19 combines with J gene TRBJ1-5; D unresolved. CDR1 and CDR2 from the germline V gene are LNHDA and SQIVND (reference sequence). The CDR3 length is 15 residues. V lost 1 base and J lost 0, with 7 bases in between. DNA of the CDR3: TGTGCCAGTAGTATAGCCCGTAATAGCAATCAGCCCCAGCATTTT. Amino acid sequence: CASSIARNSNQPQHF. The variable domain in full, completed from reference TRBV19 and TRBJ1-5, reads DGGITQSPKYLFRKEGQNVTLSCEQNLNHDAMYWYRQDPGQGLRLIYYSQIVNDFQKGDIAEGYSVSREKKESFPLTVTSAQKNPTAFYLCASSIARNSNQPQHFGDGTRLSIL.

This clone appeared a few times. The genes are TRBV25-1 and TRBJ2-1; 12 nucleotides match TRBD1. The J segment lost 8 bases and the V segment lost 4 bases, leaving 6 bases of the junction unmatched. Germline V gene data show CDR1 as MGHDK and CDR2 as SYGVNS. The CDR3 sequence is 15 residues long. This chain's CDR3 is CASSVPGQGADEQFF. The DNA of the CDR3 is TGTGCCAGCAGTGTCCCGGGACAGGGGGCCGATGAGCAGTTCTTC.